These T cell receptor beta chains were read from a single sample in a study of T cells in Graves' hyperthyroidism and ophthalmopathy. TCRdb passed the multiplex PCR reads through MiXCR, listing each CDR3 protein once. Of about 290,000 distinct CDR3 sequences listed, about 13% are singletons. Sequenced sample: blood. These receptors were obtained from a woman between 40 and 55 years old with Graves' hyperthyroidism. Both conserved end residues are part of each CDR3. A D gene is named only where the DNA matches it firmly. Size tells how often a clone was seen (once, few, many) or the class of an expanded clone, and some rows leave it out.

D	V	length	size	J	DNA	CDR3
TRBD2	TRBV11-3	15	few	TRBJ2-1	TGTGCCAGCAGCTTAGATATAGCGGGAAACAATGAGCAGTTCTTC	CASSLDIAGNNEQFF
TRBD2	TRBV12-3/TRBV12-4	15	many	TRBJ2-1	TGTGCCAGCAGTCCAACTAGCGGGGGACGGGATGAGCAGTTCTTC	CASSPTSGGRDEQFF
.	TRBV25-1	14	many	TRBJ1-1	TGTGCCAGCAGTGGGCAGACACCAAACACTGAAGCTTTCTTT	CASSGQTPNTEAFF
TRBD1	TRBV3-1	15	many	TRBJ2-2	TGTGCCAGCAGGGAGAGACAGGGTTTACCCGGGGAGCTGTTTTTT	CASRERQGLPGELFF
.	TRBV5-5	15	few	TRBJ1-5	TGTGCCAGCAGCTTGGGAGGTCCCGAAAATCAGCCCCAGCATTTT	CASSLGGPENQPQHF
TRBD1	TRBV18	14	.	TRBJ2-7	TGTGCCAGCTCACCGGACAGGTTGACCTACGAGCAGTACTTC	CASSPDRLTYEQYF
TRBD2	TRBV2	14	.	TRBJ2-2	TGTGCCAGCAGTTTCAGCGGGAGGGCCGGGGAGCTGTTTTTT	CASSFSGRAGELFF
.	TRBV11-3	16	few	TRBJ1-3	TGTGCCAGCAGCACGCGAGGGACACGCTCTGGAAACACCATATATTTT	CASSTRGTRSGNTIYF
TRBD2	TRBV7-2	17	many	TRBJ2-1	TGTGCCAGCAGCTTAGCCCCCGGGACTAGTAACGTCAATGAGCAGTTCTTC	CASSLAPGTSNVNEQFF
.	TRBV5-1	17	many	TRBJ2-7	TGCGCCAGCAGCCCCGAGGGGGGGAGCGGAGGCTCCTACGAGCAGTACTTC	CASSPEGGSGGSYEQYF
.	TRBV11-2	16	many	TRBJ2-1	TGTGCCAGCAGCTCCCGGGGCAAAGACTCCTACAATGAGCAGTTCTTC	CASSSRGKDSYNEQFF
.	TRBV9	12	.	TRBJ2-1	TGTGCCAGCAGCGTAGTGGCAGAGGAGCAGTTCTTC	CASSVVAEEQFF
TRBD1	TRBV6-1	14	many	TRBJ2-7	TGTGCCACACAGGACAGGGGCTCCTCCTACGAGCAGTACTTC	CATQDRGSSYEQYF
.	TRBV28	13	.	TRBJ2-2	TGTGCCAGCAGACCCTCCGTCACCGGGGAGCTGTTTTTT	CASRPSVTGELFF
TRBD1	TRBV2	14	many	TRBJ1-4	TGTGCCAGCAGTGAGATTCAGGGGGCTGAAAAACTGTTTTTT	CASSEIQGAEKLFF